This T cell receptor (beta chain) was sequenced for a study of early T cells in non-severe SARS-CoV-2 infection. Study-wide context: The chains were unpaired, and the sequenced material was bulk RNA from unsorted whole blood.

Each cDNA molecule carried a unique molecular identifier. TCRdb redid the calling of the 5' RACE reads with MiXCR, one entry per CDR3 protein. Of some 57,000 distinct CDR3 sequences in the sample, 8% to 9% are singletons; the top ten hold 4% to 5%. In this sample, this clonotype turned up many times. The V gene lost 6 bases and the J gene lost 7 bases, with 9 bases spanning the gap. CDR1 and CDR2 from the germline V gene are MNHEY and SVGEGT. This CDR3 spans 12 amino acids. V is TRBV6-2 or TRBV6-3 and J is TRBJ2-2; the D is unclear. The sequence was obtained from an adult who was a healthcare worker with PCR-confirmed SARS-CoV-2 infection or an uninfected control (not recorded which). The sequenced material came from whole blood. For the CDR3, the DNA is TGTGCCAGCAGCCAAAGAGGCGGGGAGCTGTTTTTT. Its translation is CASSQRGGELFF.